These 12 T cell receptor beta chains were sequenced from one sample in a study of early T cells in non-severe SARS-CoV-2 infection. TCRdb re-analysed the 5' RACE reads in MiXCR, keeping a single row per CDR3 protein. The table lists more than 60,000 distinct CDR3 sequences, around 12% of them singletons. The starting material was whole blood, obtained at baseline. These receptors were collected from an adult who was a healthcare worker with PCR-confirmed SARS-CoV-2 infection or an uninfected control (not recorded which).

The chain uses TRBV29-1 and TRBJ1-1; 11 bases match TRBD1. This CDR3 is 13 amino acids long. Germline V gene lookup returns CDR1 SQVTM and CDR2 ANQGSEA. With 6 bases clipped from V and 9 bases from J, the junction kept 9 bases outside the gene matches. Written as DNA, the CDR3 is TGCAGCGTGCCGGGACAGGGGGGACTTAAAGCTTTCTTT. It specifies CSVPGQGGLKAFF.

V and J are TRBV19 and TRBJ1-2; unclear D gene. The CDR3 consists of 17 residues. V shed 1 base and J shed 6 bases, with 21 bases lying between them. CDR1 is LNHDA, CDR2 SQIVND, per germline (reference sequence). The CDR3 DNA sequence: TGTGCCAGTAGTATAGGTCGCGGGCTGCGAATCGTCGATGGCTACACCTTC. Translated, it gives CASSIGRGLRIVDGYTF.

This clonotype was counted only a few times. The rearrangement joins TRBV28 to TRBJ2-7, with TRBD1 matching 8 bases. Losses at the gene ends were 4 bases for V and 1 base for J; bases not matched to a gene: 9. The V gene's germline CDR1 is MDHEN and CDR2 SYDVKM. The CDR3 sequence is 16 residues long. The CDR3 DNA sequence: TGTGCCAGCAGTTCGCCCTCCCGGACAGGGTCCTACGAGCAGTACTTC. Translating gives CASSSPSRTGSYEQYF.

This clonotype occurred a few times. The V gene is TRBV5-1, the J gene TRBJ2-3; the match to TRBD1 covers 8 bases. Trimming cost V 3 bases and J 4 bases; bases outside gene matches: 1. Germline V gives CDR1 SGHRS, CDR2 YFSETQ. The length of the CDR3 is 13 residues. This CDR3 is CASSSGGSDTQYF. In nucleotides, the CDR3 is TGCGCCAGCAGCTCAGGGGGCTCAGATACGCAGTATTTT. The whole variable domain, filled in from reference TRBV5-1 and TRBJ2-3, reads KAGVTQTPRYLIKTRGQQVTLSCSPISGHRSVSWYQQTPGQGLQFLFEYFSETQRNKGNFPGRFSGRQFSNSRSEMNVSTLELGDSALYLCASSSGGSDTQYFGPGTRLTVL.

This rearrangement joins TRBV7-2 to TRBJ2-7; 10 bases map to TRBD2. V gave up 5 bases and J gave up 0 bases; unmatched junction bases: 4. The CDR3 has 15 residues. Germline V gene data show CDR1 as SGHTA and CDR2 as FQGNSA. CDR3 in amino acids: CASSRSSGSSYEQYF. CDR3 sequence (DNA): TGTGCCAGCAGCCGGTCTAGCGGGAGCTCCTACGAGCAGTACTTC.

This clonotype occurred a few times. The chain joins TRBV28 to TRBJ1-1; D is unclear. The CDR3 covers 10 residues. V was clipped by 6 bases and J by 8 bases, with 7 bases between them. Germline V CDR1 and CDR2: MDHEN, SYDVKM. The CDR3 protein is CASRRREAFF. DNA for the CDR3: TGTGCCAGCAGACGACGGGAAGCTTTCTTT.

The chain links TRBV6-2 or TRBV6-3 to TRBJ2-7, with D uncertain. The CDR3 sequence is 13 residues long. The V gene lost 0 bases and the J gene lost 2 bases, with 5 bases spanning the gap. CDR1 is MNHEY, CDR2 SVGEGT, per germline. The CDR3 nucleotides are TGTGCCAGCAGTTACTCCAGCCCCTACGAGCAGTACTTC. This sequence encodes CASSYSSPYEQYF.

This clonotype was seen only a few times. The chain links TRBV18 to TRBJ2-5; D is possibly TRBD1 (5 bases). The CDR3 runs to 14 residues. Germline CDR1 is KGHSH and CDR2 is LQKENI. Trimming cost V 5 bases and J 1 base, with 11 bases left between them. CDR3 DNA: TGTGCCAGCTCAACGGCAGGGATCCAAGAGACCCAGTACTTC. As protein: CASSTAGIQETQYF.

CDR3 nucleotides: TGCGCCAGCAGCGCGGGACAGAAGAACACTGAAGCTTTCTTT. Translation: CASSAGQKNTEAFF. This chain connects TRBV10-1 to TRBJ1-1; 7 bases agree with TRBD1. The CDR3 has 14 amino acids. The junction had 5 bases not matched to a gene; V was cut back by 6 bases and J by 1 base. Germline V gene data show CDR1 as WNHNN and CDR2 as SYGVQD (reference sequence).

The chain employs TRBV11-2 and TRBJ2-1, with 7 positions matching TRBD2. Germline CDR1 SGHAT, CDR2 FQNNGV. The CDR3 spans 16 residues. Trimming removed 5 bases from V and 8 bases from J; junction bases left unmatched: 15. In DNA form, the CDR3 reads TGTGCCAGCAGCCCCCCCGGGAGGACCCCTTACGATGAGCAGTTCTTC. Its translation: CASSPPGRTPYDEQFF.

The CDR3 region is CASSFLGVTGELFF. DNA of the CDR3: TGTGCCAGCAGTTTTTTGGGGGTCACCGGGGAGCTGTTTTTT. The chain has TRBV27 and TRBJ2-2, with D possibly being TRBD1 or TRBD2 (5 bases each). Trimming shortened V by 3 bases and J by 4 bases, and 9 bases separated the two germline ends. The CDR3 length is 14 residues. CDR1 is MNHEY and CDR2 is SMNVEV in the germline V gene (reference sequence).

The V call is TRBV20-1, the J call TRBJ2-7, with D perhaps given as TRBD1 or TRBD2 (5 bases each). Trimming cost V 6 bases and J 3 bases, with 12 bases left between them. In germline, CDR1 is DFQATT, CDR2 SNEGSKA (reference sequence). This CDR3 spans 12 amino acids. CDR3 sequence (DNA): TGCAGTGCCCAGGGACCGAACTACGAGCAGTACTTC. Encoded protein: CSAQGPNYEQYF.